This is a list of T cell receptor beta chains from one sample in a study of T cells in Graves' hyperthyroidism and ophthalmopathy. MiXCR, applied by TCRdb to the multiplex PCR reads, yields one record per CDR3 protein. The sample includes some 210,000 distinct CDR3 sequences, 17% of them seen just once. The sample was blood. These receptors all stem from a middle-aged man with Graves' hyperthyroidism. Each CDR3 is given with its conserved first and last residue. The order of the fields is V gene, J gene, D gene, CDR3 length, clone size, CDR3 DNA, CDR3 protein. D genes are given only for firm matches. Rows give clone size only sometimes, using once, few, many, or a class for an expanded clone.

>TRBV7-2|TRBJ1-2|-|14|many
TGTGCCAGCAACCCGACGCCCACTAACTATGGCTACACCTTC
CASNPTPTNYGYTF
>TRBV10-3|TRBJ2-7|-|13|many
TGTGCCATCAGTGCGGGAGTTCAATACGAGCAGTACTTC
CAISAGVQYEQYF
>TRBV5-1|TRBJ1-1|-|15|many
TGCGCCAGCAGCTTGCAAATCGGAGGGAACACTGAAGCTTTCTTT
CASSLQIGGNTEAFF
>TRBV5-5|TRBJ2-2|TRBD2|16|-
TGTGCCAGCAGCAGCACTAGCGGGAGACCCACCGGGGAGCTGTTTTTT
CASSSTSGRPTGELFF
>TRBV4-1|TRBJ2-5|-|15|-
TGCGCCAGCAGCCAAGGAGGCACGGGTCGGGAGACCCAGTACTTC
CASSQGGTGRETQYF
>TRBV4-3|TRBJ2-7|TRBD2|14|few
TGCGCCAGCAGCCCGACTAGCAGCGTCTACGAGCAGTACTTC
CASSPTSSVYEQYF
>TRBV12-3/TRBV12-4|TRBJ1-5|TRBD1|13|few
TGTGCCAGCAGACGGGACAGGAGGCGGCCCCAGCATTTT
CASRRDRRRPQHF
>TRBV11-3|TRBJ2-1|-|14|many
TGTGCCAGCAGCCCTCGGTTAGGACATGGTGAGCAGTTCTTC
CASSPRLGHGEQFF
>TRBV3-1|TRBJ1-1|-|17|many
TGTGCCAGCAGCCAAGGCTCTGGGGGCGCCATGAATACTGAAGCTTTCTTT
CASSQGSGGAMNTEAFF
>TRBV28|TRBJ2-2|-|14|many
TGTGCCAGCAGGATTTGGAGGGACACCGGGGAGCTGTTTTTT
CASRIWRDTGELFF
>TRBV7-8|TRBJ2-1|-|11|few
TGTGCCAGCAGCTTTCAGGATGAGCAGTTCTTC
CASSFQDEQFF
>TRBV12-3/TRBV12-4|TRBJ2-1|TRBD2|15|many
TGTGCCAGCGGCCTCGGTGCTAGCGGGATGGGTGAGCAGTTCTTC
CASGLGASGMGEQFF
>TRBV7-8|TRBJ2-2|-|17|many
TGTGCCAGCATCGATTCCCGGGGCAGGGTTGGCACCGGGGAGCTGTTTTTT
CASIDSRGRVGTGELFF
>TRBV11-2|TRBJ2-1|TRBD2|14|-
TGTGCCAGCAGCTTGGGGAGGGCCCCCAATGAGCAGTTCTTC
CASSLGRAPNEQFF
>TRBV28|TRBJ1-5|-|13|many
TGTGCCAGCAGGAGGGGGAGCAATCAGCCCCAGCATTTT
CASRRGSNQPQHF
>TRBV20-1|TRBJ2-5|-|15|many
TGCAGTGCTAGAAGAAGGGGTCGAAACCAAGAGACCCAGTACTTC
CSARRRGRNQETQYF
>TRBV12-3/TRBV12-4|TRBJ2-7|-|12|few
TGTGCCAGCACTTTGGGGGGATTAAAGCAGTACTTC
CASTLGGLKQYF
>TRBV6-1|TRBJ2-5|-|14|many
TGTGCCAGCAGATTAGCCGGGCGTGAAGAGACCCAGTACTTC
CASRLAGREETQYF
>TRBV19|TRBJ2-1|TRBD1|16|-
TGTGCCAGTAGTAACCAGAAGAGACAGGGGGTCCATGAGCAGTTCTTC
CASSNQKRQGVHEQFF
>TRBV6-1|TRBJ1-2|-|15|-
TGTGCCAGCAGTGCCCCGGACAGTCGTCTCTATGGCTACACCTTC
CASSAPDSRLYGYTF
>TRBV20-1|TRBJ2-7|-|11|few
TGCAGTGCTTGGACTACCGAGAAGCAGTACTTC
CSAWTTEKQYF
>TRBV12-3/TRBV12-4|TRBJ2-3|-|15|many
TGTGCCAGCAGTTTATTACAGGGAGTAACCGATACGCAGTATTTT
CASSLLQGVTDTQYF
>TRBV5-1|TRBJ2-2|TRBD2|18|few
TGCGCCAGCAGCTTGGTTCGGACTAGCGGGAGAAACACCGGGGAGCTGTTTTTT
CASSLVRTSGRNTGELFF
>TRBV10-3|TRBJ2-5|TRBD1|17|few
TGTGCCATCAGTCCGGGACAGGGGGCGTTTAGAGGAGAGACCCAGTACTTC
CAISPGQGAFRGETQYF
>TRBV12-3/TRBV12-4|TRBJ1-1|TRBD1|13|many
TGTGCCAGCAGTATCTACCGACAGGGGGTCGCTTTCTTT
CASSIYRQGVAFF
>TRBV18|TRBJ2-7|TRBD2|15|-
TGTGCCAGCTCACCCGGGACTAGCGGGGCCTACGAGCAGTACTTC
CASSPGTSGAYEQYF
>TRBV4-3|TRBJ2-7|TRBD2|14|many
TGCGCCAGCAGCCGTGGACTAGCGGGAGCTGAGCAGTACTTC
CASSRGLAGAEQYF
>TRBV5-1|TRBJ2-1|-|14|many
TGCGCCAGCAGCATGCGGGACCTCGGGTATGAGCAGTTCTTC
CASSMRDLGYEQFF
>TRBV7-3|TRBJ2-2|-|13|-
TGTGCCAGCCAAGACGCGAACACCGGGGAGCTGTTTTTT
CASQDANTGELFF
>TRBV5-4|TRBJ2-3|TRBD2|18|-
TGTGCCAGCAGCTTAACCGGACTAGCGGGCAGTTCCACAGATACGCAGTATTTT
CASSLTGLAGSSTDTQYF
>TRBV4-3|TRBJ2-7|TRBD1|15|-
TGCGCCAGCAGCCAAGATGGGACAGGGCCTGAAGAGCAGTACTTC
CASSQDGTGPEEQYF
>TRBV11-3|TRBJ2-5|TRBD1|14|many
TGTGCCAGCAGCACCGGACAGGTCAGAGAGACCCAGTACTTC
CASSTGQVRETQYF
>TRBV12-3/TRBV12-4|TRBJ2-1|-|12|many
TGTGCCAGCAGTTTACACGCCTCTGAGCAGTTCTTC
CASSLHASEQFF
>TRBV7-2|TRBJ1-3|-|13|-
TGTGCCAGCAGCTTAGCCTGGGGAAACACCATATATTTT
CASSLAWGNTIYF
>TRBV12-3/TRBV12-4|TRBJ2-1|-|13|-
TGTGCCAGCAGTTTCGGCTGGTTTGATGAGCAGTTCTTC
CASSFGWFDEQFF
>TRBV20-1|TRBJ2-7|TRBD1|18|few
TGCAGTGCTAGTGGATATATACCGGGACAGGGTCCCTCCTACGAGCAGTACTTC
CSASGYIPGQGPSYEQYF
>TRBV6-1|TRBJ1-1|-|13|many
TGTGCCAGCATGCGGGAATTGAACACTGAAGCTTTCTTT
CASMRELNTEAFF